Shown below are 13 T cell receptor beta chains from a single sample sequenced in a study of shared clonotypes between healthy human individuals. Measured with immunoSEQ multiplex PCR; TCRdb has only the in-frame clones, and not every one. The sample shows over 2 million clones, 85% to 95% of them seen only once. The sequenced material came from naive CD4+ T cells sorted from blood. Subset denoted: CD45RA+ positively selected. These receptors all come from a man between 18 and 29 years old in good health.

This clone appeared a single time. The V gene is TRBV7-2, the J gene TRBJ2-7; D is perhaps TRBD2 (6 bases). Germline V gives CDR1 SGHTA, CDR2 FQGNSA. The CDR3 spans 14 residues. Trimming left V 4 bases short and J 0 bases short, with 10 bases between. The CDR3 is CASSSRLGSYEQYF. The CDR3, as DNA: TGTGCCAGCAGCTCCCGACTAGGCTCCTACGAGCAGTACTTC.

V and J are TRBV6-5 and TRBJ1-1, with D uncertain. Germline lookup yields CDR1 MNHEY and CDR2 SVGAGI. Trimming stripped 0 bases from V and 4 bases from J, with 12 bases between. The CDR3 spans 15 residues. This CDR3 reads CASSYSSGFGTEAFF. The DNA of the CDR3 is TGTGCCAGCAGTTACTCGTCGGGATTCGGCACTGAAGCTTTCTTT.

The J gene is TRBJ2-3, the V gene TRBV19; D is unresolved. Trimming took off 2 bases at V and 8 bases at J, with 5 bases between the two ends. Germline CDR1 LNHDA, CDR2 SQIVND (reference sequence). The CDR3 consists of 11 residues. The CDR3 protein is CASSISGTQYF. CDR3 DNA: TGTGCCAGTAGTATATCCGGTACGCAGTATTTT.

This chain joins TRBV10-3 and TRBJ1-3, with D possibly matching TRBD1 (5 bases). This CDR3 comprises 16 residues. V shed 0 bases and J shed 3 bases, with 12 bases lying between them. Germline assignment: CDR1 ENHRY and CDR2 SYGVKD. The CDR3 loop reads CAISESGTHNGNTIYF. The CDR3 DNA follows: TGTGCCATCAGTGAGTCTGGGACGCACAATGGAAACACCATATATTTT.

As regards this clone: In the same sample, other DNA sequences code for this CDR3. This chain links TRBV5-6 with TRBJ1-3; no firm D call. V dropped 0 bases and J dropped 0 bases, with 4 bases sitting between them. The CDR3 length is 14 residues. Germline V gene lookup returns CDR1 SGHDT and CDR2 YYEEEE. CDR3 nucleotide sequence: TGTGCCAGCAGCTTGGCGGGCTCTGGAAACACCATATATTTT. This encodes CASSLAGSGNTIYF.

The rearrangement uses TRBV6-5 and TRBJ2-7; D is perhaps TRBD2 (6 bases). There are 15 residues in the CDR3. Germline CDR1 is MNHEY and CDR2 is SVGAGI. The V end was cut by 0 bases, the J end by 2 bases, with 11 bases between. CDR3 region: CASSYSRRGPYEQYF. The CDR3 region has the DNA TGTGCCAGCAGTTACTCCCGGAGGGGCCCCTACGAGCAGTACTTC.

Points on this clone: The identical CDR3 is also encoded by other nucleotide sequences in the sample. The chain joins TRBV18 to TRBJ2-3; weak D call: TRBD2 (5 bases). Deletions cut 1 base from V and 2 bases from J, with 7 bases between. The CDR3 length is 14 residues. Germline lookup yields CDR1 KGHSH and CDR2 LQKENI. The DNA of the CDR3 is TGTGCCAGCTCACCACGGGAGAACACAGATACGCAGTATTTT. Protein: CASSPRENTDTQYF.

The chain combines TRBV5-1 with TRBJ2-1, with D possibly matching TRBD1 (5 bases). Deletions cut 5 bases from V and 2 bases from J, with 11 bases between. This CDR3 has 14 amino acids. Germline values: CDR1 SGHRS, CDR2 YFSETQ. The CDR3 coding sequence is TGCGCCAGCAGGGGCAGGGTCACCTACAATGAGCAGTTCTTC. It encodes CASRGRVTYNEQFF.

This chain uses TRBV6-6 with TRBJ1-6; unclear D gene. Trimming removed 3 bases at V and 8 bases at J, with 5 bases between. Germline V lookup: CDR1 MNHNY, CDR2 SVGAGI (reference sequence). The CDR3 sequence is 12 residues long. The chain's CDR3 is CASSYMDSPLHF. The DNA for the CDR3 is TGTGCCAGCAGTTATATGGATTCACCCCTCCACTTT.

The chain uses TRBV29-1 and TRBJ1-2; D is possibly TRBD1 (5 bases). V was trimmed by 7 bases and J by 9 bases, leaving 21 bases between them. Germline CDR1 is SQVTM and CDR2 is ANQGSEA. CDR3 size: 13 residues. For the CDR3, the DNA is TGCAGCGCCGAACAGGTGATTACCTACAGCTACACCTTC. This gives the protein CSAEQVITYSYTF. Combining the CDR3 with reference TRBV29-1 and TRBJ1-2 gives the whole variable domain SAVISQKPSRDICQRGTSLTIQCQVDSQVTMMFWYRQQPGQSLTLIATANQGSEATYESGFVIDKFPISRPNLTFSTLTVSNMSPEDSSIYLCSAEQVITYSYTFGSGTRLTVV.

This clone occurred once. The V and J genes are TRBV10-1 and TRBJ1-1; D call uncertain. Between the trimmed V and J ends, which lost 0 bases and 2 bases, there was a span of 7 bases. CDR3 size: 14 residues. Germline CDR1 is WNHNN and CDR2 is SYGVQD (reference sequence). CDR3 region: CASSESAANTEAFF. The CDR3 nucleotides read TGCGCCAGCAGTGAGTCGGCAGCTAACACTGAAGCTTTCTTT.

The gene calls are TRBV7-2 and TRBJ2-7; 9 positions match TRBD1. CDR1 and CDR2 (germline): SGHTA, FQGNSA. This CDR3 region has 15 residues. Germline trimming cut 5 bases from V and 6 bases from J; bases unmatched to any gene: 11. In nucleotides, the CDR3 is TGTGCCAGCAGCCAATCCTCGGGACAGGGTTTCGAGCAGTACTTC. Translated, it gives CASSQSSGQGFEQYF. The variable domain in full, with the rest retrieved from reference TRBV7-2 and TRBJ2-7, is GAGVSQSPSNKVTEKGKDVELRCDPISGHTALYWYRQSLGQGLEFLIYFQGNSAPDKSGLPSDRFSAERTGGSVSTLTIQRTQQEDSAVYLCASSQSSGQGFEQYFGPGTRLTVT.

The chain links TRBV6-5 to TRBJ1-2, with 7 bases lining up with TRBD1. This CDR3 is built from 14 residues. Unmatched junction bases numbered 12, after V lost 6 bases and J lost 8 bases. Per germline, CDR1 MNHEY and CDR2 SVGAGI. The CDR3 protein is CASRYGTVAGGYTF. CDR3 in DNA: TGTGCCAGCAGATACGGGACAGTAGCGGGGGGCTACACCTTC.